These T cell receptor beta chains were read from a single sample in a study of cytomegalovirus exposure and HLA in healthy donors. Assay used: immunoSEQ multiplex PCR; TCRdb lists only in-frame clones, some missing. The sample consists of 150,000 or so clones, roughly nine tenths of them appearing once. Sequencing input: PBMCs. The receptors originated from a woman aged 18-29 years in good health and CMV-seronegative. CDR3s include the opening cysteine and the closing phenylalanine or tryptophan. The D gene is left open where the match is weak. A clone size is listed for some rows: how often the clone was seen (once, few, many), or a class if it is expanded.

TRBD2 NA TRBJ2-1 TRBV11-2 TGTGCCAGCAGCATAGCGGGGGGGCCGTACAATGAGCAGTTCTTC CASSIAGGPYNEQFF
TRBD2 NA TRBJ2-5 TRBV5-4 TGTGCCAGCAGCTTGCGGAGGGAGCGGGGGGCAGAGACCCAGTACTTC CASSLRRERGAETQYF
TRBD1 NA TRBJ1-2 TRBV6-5 TGTGCCAGCAGTCGACAGGGTTCCTATGGCTACACCTTC CASSRQGSYGYTF
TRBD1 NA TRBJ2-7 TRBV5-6 TGTGCCAGCAGCTTGGGGGGACAGCCCTACGAGCAGTACTTC CASSLGGQPYEQYF
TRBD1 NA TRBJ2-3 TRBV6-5 TGTGCCAGCAGGACAGGGGGTGGCACAGATACGCAGTATTTT CASRTGGGTDTQYF
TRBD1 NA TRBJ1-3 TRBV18 TGTGCCAGCTCACCGGGACAGGGTGCGACTGGAAACACCATATATTTT CASSPGQGATGNTIYF
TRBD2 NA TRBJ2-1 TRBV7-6 TGTGCCAGCAGCTTAGTACCTAGCGGGGGCCATGAGCAGTTCTTC CASSLVPSGGHEQFF
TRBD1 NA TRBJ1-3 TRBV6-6 TGTGCCAGCAGATCTCCCCGGACAGGGGCTGGAAACACCATATATTTT CASRSPRTGAGNTIYF
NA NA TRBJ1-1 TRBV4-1 TGCGCCAGCAGCCAAGCAGGGGAAAACACTGAAGCTTTCTTT CASSQAGENTEAFF
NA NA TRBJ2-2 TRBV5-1 TGCGCCAGCAGCTTAAGGAGCACCGGGGAGCTGTTTTTT CASSLRSTGELFF
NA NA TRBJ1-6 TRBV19 TGTGCCAGTTCCGGCTCCCACGGGGTCCTCCACTTT CASSGSHGVLHF
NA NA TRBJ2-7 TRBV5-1 TGCGCCAGCAGCCACCCCCCAGGCTCCTACGAGCAGTACTTC CASSHPPGSYEQYF
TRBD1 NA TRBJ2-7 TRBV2 TGTGCCAGCAGACTCGACAGGGCGCCCGAGCAGTACTTC CASRLDRAPEQYF
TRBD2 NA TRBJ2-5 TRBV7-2 TGTGCCAGCAGCTTTCAGCCGGGGGGGCGAGAGACCCAGTACTTC CASSFQPGGRETQYF
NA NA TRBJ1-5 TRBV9 TGTGCCAGCAGCGTAGGGGCAGGGGAGAGTCAGCCCCAGCATTTT CASSVGAGESQPQHF
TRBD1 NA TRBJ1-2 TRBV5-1 TGCGCCAGCAGCTATGAACAGGGGCGGAGTGGCTACACCTTC CASSYEQGRSGYTF
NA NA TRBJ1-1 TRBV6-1 TGTGCCAGCCGGGGATTCATGAACACTGAAGCTTTCTTT CASRGFMNTEAFF
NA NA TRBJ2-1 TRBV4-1 TGCGCCAGCAGCCAAGATCGGGGGGCGTATGAGCAGTTCTTC CASSQDRGAYEQFF
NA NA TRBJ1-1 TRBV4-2 TGTGCCAGCAGCCAAGCCGGGGGGCGTCTCGACACTGAAGCTTTCTTT CASSQAGGRLDTEAFF
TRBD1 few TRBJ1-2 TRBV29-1 TGCAGCGTCGCCGGGACAGGGTTTTACTATGGCTACACCTTC CSVAGTGFYYGYTF
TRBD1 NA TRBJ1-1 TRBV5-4 TGTGCCAGCAGCCCCGACAGGGGGCAGAGCACTGAAGCTTTCTTT CASSPDRGQSTEAFF
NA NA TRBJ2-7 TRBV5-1 TGCGCCAGCAGCTTGGGTAGTAGTTCGCGCGAGCAGTACTTC CASSLGSSSREQYF
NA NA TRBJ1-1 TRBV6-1 TGTGCCAGCAGTGAAGCGCTGCAGATGAACACTGAAGCTTTCTTT CASSEALQMNTEAFF
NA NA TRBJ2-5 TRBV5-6 TGTGCCAGCAGCCCGGAGGGGGGAGGGTGGACCCAGTACTTC CASSPEGGGWTQYF
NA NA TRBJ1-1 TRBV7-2 TGTGCCAGCAGCTTAGATGGGGCGGTGAACACTGAAGCTTTCTTT CASSLDGAVNTEAFF
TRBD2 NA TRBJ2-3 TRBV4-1 TGCGCCAGCAGCCACTTGACCGGGCGGGGACTAGCGGGGGGGCCGGGCACAGATACGCAGTATTTT CASSHLTGRGLAGGPGTDTQYF
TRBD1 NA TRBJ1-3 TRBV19 TGTGCCAGTACCCTTACAGGGGCGTTCTTACACACCATATATTTT CASTLTGAFLHTIYF
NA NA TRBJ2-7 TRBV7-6 TGTGCCAGCAGCCGGGACTCCTATTACGAGCAGTACTTC CASSRDSYYEQYF
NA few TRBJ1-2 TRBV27 TGTGCCAGCAGTTCCGCTGTCAGGAACTATGGCTACACCTTC CASSSAVRNYGYTF
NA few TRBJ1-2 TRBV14 TGTGCCAGCAGCCAGCACTCCTCGGGAGGCTATGGCTACACCTTC CASSQHSSGGYGYTF
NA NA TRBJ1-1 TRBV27 TGTGCCAGCAGTCGCCTCAGGGGCATCGACACTGAAGCTTTCTTT CASSRLRGIDTEAFF
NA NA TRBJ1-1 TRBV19 TGTGCCAGTAGTATCCCCTGGCAGGGCACTGAAGCTTTCTTT CASSIPWQGTEAFF
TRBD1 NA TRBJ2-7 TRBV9 TGTGCCAGCAGCCCCCTCCCAGGGGGCGGATACGAGCAGTACTTC CASSPLPGGGYEQYF
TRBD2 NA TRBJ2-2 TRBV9 TGTGCCAGCAGCGCGACGCGGGGGGGCGGGGAGCTGTTTTTT CASSATRGGGELFF
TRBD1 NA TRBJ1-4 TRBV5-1 TGCGCCAGCAGCTTGGCACAGGGGGGTAATGAAAAACTGTTTTTT CASSLAQGGNEKLFF
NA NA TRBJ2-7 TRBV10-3 TGTGCCATCAGTGAGTTCTGGGGCCAATCCTACGAGCAGTACTTC CAISEFWGQSYEQYF
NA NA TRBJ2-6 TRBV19 TGTGCCAGTAGTATAGGTCAGGGGACCTCTGGGGCCAACGTCCTGACTTTC CASSIGQGTSGANVLTF
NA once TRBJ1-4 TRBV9 TGTGCCAGCAGCAGGGGAAGGGGACTGTTTTTT CASSRGRGLFF
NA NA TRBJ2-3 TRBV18 TGTGCCAGCTCACCACCAGGAGGGTTATGGGATACGCAGTATTTT CASSPPGGLWDTQYF
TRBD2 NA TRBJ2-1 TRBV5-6 TGTGCCAGCAGCGAACAACTAGCGGGGGCCTACAATGAGCAGTTCTTC CASSEQLAGAYNEQFF
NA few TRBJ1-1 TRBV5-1 TGCGCCAGCAGCTTGGTGGGGGCCAGCACTGAAGCTTTCTTT CASSLVGASTEAFF
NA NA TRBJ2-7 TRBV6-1 TGTGCCAGCAGTGATTTGAGAGGAGGTGGCGAGCAGTACTTC CASSDLRGGGEQYF
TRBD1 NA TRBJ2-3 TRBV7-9 TGTGCCAGCAGCTTATTACAGGGGGCAGATACGCAGTATTTT CASSLLQGADTQYF
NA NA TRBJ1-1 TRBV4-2 TGTGCCAGCAGCCAAGCGTTTTCGGGGAACACTGAAGCTTTCTTT CASSQAFSGNTEAFF
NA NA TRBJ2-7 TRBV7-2 TGTGCCAGCAGCCCACTCACTTTCTACGAGCAGTACTTC CASSPLTFYEQYF
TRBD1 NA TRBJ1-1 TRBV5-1 TGCGCCAGCAGCCATATTACGGGACAGGGGAGTCCAAAACAAGCTTTCTTT CASSHITGQGSPKQAFF
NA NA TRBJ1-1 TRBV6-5 TGTGCCAGCAGTTCAACAGGGACCTTGCGGACTGAAGCTTTCTTT CASSSTGTLRTEAFF
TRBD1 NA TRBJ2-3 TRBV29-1 TGCAGCGTTGGATCGAAAGACAGGGCTAGCACAGATACGCAGTATTTT CSVGSKDRASTDTQYF